Presented here are 28 T cell receptor beta chains from one specimen sequenced in a study of spatial heterogeneity in lung cancer. MiXCR was run by TCRdb on the 5' RACE reads, yielding one entry per CDR3 protein. The sample has about 10,000 distinct CDR3 sequences; less than 4% are singletons. As to time point: sample taken at primary tumor resection. Sequencing of whole RNA from tumor, nontumor lung or frozen PBMC involved no sorting. Sequenced here: PBMCs, sampled at surgery. All receptors derive from a female donor with early-stage non-small cell lung cancer.

At least ten counts were recorded for this clonotype. A library made for alpha chains picked up this beta chain off target, so its size means little. V usage is TRBV28 and J usage is TRBJ1-1; D possibly corresponds to TRBD1 (6 bases). CDR3 size: 14 residues. V gave up 8 bases and J gave up 0 bases, with 13 bases separating them. Germline V gene data show CDR1 as MDHEN and CDR2 as SYDVKM. The CDR3 coding sequence is TGTGCCAGCTGCGGGGGGGCCCTGAACACTGAAGCTTTCTTT. Translated: CASCGGALNTEAFF.

This clonotype was observed at least ten times. Because the library targeted alpha chains, this beta chain is an off-target read whose size means little. The rearrangement joins TRBV29-1 to TRBJ2-2; D remains unclear. Trimming took 7 bases from V and 1 from J, leaving 7 bases between them. In germline, CDR1 is SQVTM, CDR2 ANQGSEA. The CDR3 covers 12 residues. The CDR3 region has the DNA TGCAGCGCCGGCCAGAACACCGGGGAGCTGTTTTTT. It encodes CSAGQNTGELFF.

Remarks on this clonotype: This beta chain represents an off-target read in a library built for alpha chains; its size is of limited meaning. This CDR3 is CASSPDRLSQETQYF. The CDR3 DNA reads TGTGCCAGCTCACCAGACAGGTTATCCCAAGAGACCCAGTACTTC. The chain couples TRBV18 to TRBJ2-5, with D possibly being TRBD1 (6 bases). CDR3 length: 15 amino acids. Per germline, CDR1 KGHSH and CDR2 LQKENI. Trimming shortened V by 2 bases and J by 1 base, and 11 bases separated the two germline ends.

For this clonotype: Little can be read into the size of this beta chain, an off-target read in a library designed for alpha chains. The chain uses TRBV20-1 and TRBJ2-4; TRBD1 matches at 8 bases. Germline V gene data show CDR1 as DFQATT and CDR2 as SNEGSKA (reference sequence). The CDR3 contains 15 residues. J was trimmed by 0 bases and V by 5 bases; bases with no gene match: 6. The CDR3 here is CSADTGGKAKNIQYF. The DNA of the CDR3 is TGCAGTGCTGATACAGGGGGTAAAGCCAAAAACATTCAGTACTTC.

To note about this clonotype: Found in a library prepared for alpha chains, this beta chain is an off-target read, and its abundance has little meaning. The rearrangement joins TRBV24-1 to TRBJ2-1, with D maybe TRBD2 (6 bases). V was cut by 2 bases and J by 9 bases, with 10 bases left in between. This CDR3 region has 13 residues. Germline V lookup: CDR1 KGHDR, CDR2 SFDVKD. CDR3 in DNA: TGTGCCACCAGTGATTCTAGCGTAGGTGAGCAGTTCTTC. Its translation: CATSDSSVGEQFF.

On this clonotype: A much larger clone differs from this one at a single base, so this may be a read error. A library prepared for alpha chains yielded this beta chain as an off-target read; its size is of little meaning. The chain couples TRBV24-1 to TRBJ1-5; unclear D gene. The CDR3 length is 14 residues. CDR1 is KGHDR and CDR2 is SFDVKD in the germline V gene. The CDR3 loop is CATSDQRSNRPQHF. The CDR3 nucleotides are TGTGCCACCAGTGATCAACGGAGCAATCGGCCCCAGCATTTT.

This clonotype was recorded at least ten times. This beta chain slipped into a library made for alpha chains as a stray read, so its size is not meaningful. The rearrangement links TRBV20-1 to TRBJ2-3, with 8 bases matching TRBD2. This CDR3 region has 13 residues. Germline CDR1 is DFQATT and CDR2 is SNEGSKA (reference sequence). The CDR3 nucleotides read TGCGCCACCCGGCTAGCGGGCCCAGATACGCAGTATTTT. Residues: CATRLAGPDTQYF.

This clonotype has ten or more counts. A library made for alpha chains picked up this beta chain off target, so its size means little. The chain uses TRBV7-2 and TRBJ2-2; 7 bases align to TRBD2. The CDR3 has 15 residues. Germline CDR1 SGHTA, CDR2 FQGNSA. V shed 5 bases and J 3 bases; nucleotides not matched to a gene: 6. CDR3 loop: CASSPSSGYTGELFF. DNA for the CDR3: TGTGCCAGCAGCCCATCTAGCGGATACACCGGGGAGCTGTTTTTT.

This clonotype has at least ten counts. This beta chain was picked up by a library intended for alpha chains and is off target, so its count carries little meaning. The rearrangement joins TRBV5-1 to TRBJ1-1; TRBD1 aligns across 8 bases. CDR3 length equals 16 residues. Germline CDR1 and CDR2: SGHRS and YFSETQ. Trimming took 1 base from V and 2 from J; bases not matched to a gene: 7. CDR3 sequence reads: CASSLQGAAINTEAFF. The DNA of the CDR3 is TGCGCCAGCAGCTTGCAGGGGGCGGCCATCAACACTGAAGCTTTCTTT.

This clonotype was found many times. This beta chain appears as a stray read in a library generated for alpha chains; its size is not informative. This sequence joins TRBV6-5 and TRBJ2-2; perhaps TRBD2 as D (5 bases). The V gene lost 6 bases and the J gene lost 5 bases, with 10 bases spanning the gap. CDR1 and CDR2 from the germline V gene are MNHEY and SVGAGI. The CDR3 is 13 residues long. CDR3 DNA: TGTGCCAGCAGAAGAGGCGGGACCGGGGAGCTGTTTTTT. Translation gives CASRRGGTGELFF.

This clonotype showed up many times. This beta chain represents an off-target read in a library built for alpha chains; its size is of limited meaning. The chain combines TRBV7-3 with TRBJ2-5; a possible D gene is TRBD2 (7 bases). The germline V and J ends were trimmed by 1 base and 2 bases, with 8 bases remaining between them. The CDR3 has 14 amino acids. CDR1 and CDR2 from the germline V gene are SGHTA and FQGTGA. CDR3 sequence reads: CASSLKGGQETQYF. The CDR3 DNA reads as TGTGCCAGCAGCTTAAAGGGGGGGCAAGAGACCCAGTACTTC.

As concerns this clonotype: Being off target in a library aimed at alpha chains, this beta chain has a size of little meaning. This sequence joins TRBV12-3 or TRBV12-4 and TRBJ2-7; 10 bases are a match to TRBD2. With V trimmed by 6 bases and J by 10 bases, 9 bases remained unmatched. The CDR3 loop spans 13 amino acids. The CDR3 is CASSSSGRGLQYF. In DNA, the CDR3 is TGTGCCAGCAGCTCCAGCGGGAGGGGACTACAGTACTTC.

Ten or more counts support this clonotype. In a library made to pick up alpha chains, this beta chain is a stray read with a size that means little. The CDR3: CASSGGGGFSTDTQYF. The CDR3, as DNA: TGTGCCAGCAGTGGCGGCGGGGGTTTTAGCACAGATACGCAGTATTTT. The J gene is TRBJ2-3, the V gene TRBV21-1; TRBD1 is the table's D call and was not checked against the DNA. TRBV21-1 is termed a pseudogene. The CDR3 runs 16 residues.

In its sample, this clonotype was seen a few times. Found in a library prepared for alpha chains, this beta chain is an off-target read, and its abundance has little meaning. The rearrangement links TRBV18 to TRBJ1-4, with a tentative D call TRBD1 (6 bases). The CDR3 is 14 amino acids. Per the germline V gene, CDR1 is KGHSH and CDR2 is LQKENI. V lost 3 bases and J lost 6, with 11 bases in between. Here the CDR3 DNA reads TGTGCCAGCTCACCTCAGGGGACCTATGAAAAACTGTTTTTT. Residues: CASSPQGTYEKLFF.

A remark on this clonotype: This beta chain turned up in a library designed for alpha chains; as an off-target read, its abundance says little. V is TRBV6-2 or TRBV6-3 and J is TRBJ2-2; D gene uncertain. The CDR3 totals 15 residues. The germline V gene encodes CDR1 MNHEY and CDR2 SVGEGT. The V end was cut by 8 bases, the J end by 10 bases, with 23 bases between. This chain's CDR3 is CASGLMIGVSVELFF. The CDR3 DNA reads as TGTGCCAGCGGCCTTATGATCGGCGTCTCGGTGGAGCTGTTTTTT.

This clonotype was detected ten times or more. This beta chain is an off-target read within a library intended for alpha chains, so its frequency means little. V usage is TRBV20-1 and J usage is TRBJ2-1; 12 nucleotides align to TRBD1. The ends lost 5 bases at V and 4 bases at J; junction bases unmatched: 18. Germline loops: CDR1 DFQATT, CDR2 SNEGSKA (reference sequence). CDR3 length: 19 amino acids. The CDR3 loop is CSAGPRDRGLGEGYNEQFF. CDR3 nucleotide sequence: TGCAGTGCTGGACCCCGGGACAGGGGGCTGGGGGAGGGTTACAATGAGCAGTTCTTC.

For this clonotype: Little can be read into the size of this beta chain, an off-target read in a library designed for alpha chains. The chain joins TRBV20-1 to TRBJ2-1, with D perhaps assigned TRBD1 or TRBD2 (5 bases each). Germline CDR1 and CDR2: DFQATT and SNEGSKA (reference sequence). The germline V and J ends were trimmed by 5 bases and 7 bases, with 24 bases remaining between them. This CDR3 is 16 amino acids long. In nucleotides, the CDR3 is TGCAGTGCTCAAACCTCGAGGGGCTCTCCAGTAAATGAGCAGTTCTTC. This translates into CSAQTSRGSPVNEQFF.

In its sample, this clonotype is medium-sized (0.01 to 0.1%). Because this beta chain is a stray read in a library intended to capture alpha chains, its abundance should not be given much weight. Here the CDR3 DNA reads TGTGCCAGCACCTTGGACGGAGCCTACGAGCAGTACTTC. Translated: CASTLDGAYEQYF. The rearrangement uses TRBV28 and TRBJ2-7; D not certain. The CDR3 is made up of 13 amino acids. Trimming left V 7 bases short and J 2 bases short, with 12 bases between. Germline V lookup: CDR1 MDHEN, CDR2 SYDVKM. Complete variable domain (other parts from reference TRBV28 and TRBJ2-7): DVKVTQSSRYLVKRTGEKVFLECVQDMDHENMFWYRQDPGLGLRLIYFSYDVKMKEKGDIPEGYSVSREKKERFSLILESASTNQTSMYLCASTLDGAYEQYFGPGTRLTVT.

With respect to this clonotype: This beta chain came through as a stray read in a library set up for alpha chains, and its size says little. This sequence joins TRBV6-5 and TRBJ2-3; D tentatively reads TRBD1 or TRBD2 (6 bases each). V dropped 6 bases and J dropped 6 bases, with 19 bases sitting between them. The CDR3 covers 15 residues. Germline CDR1 MNHEY, CDR2 SVGAGI. The CDR3 bases are TGTGCCAGCAGCTCCGAAGGGGGGCGATGGGATACGCAGTATTTT. This gives the protein CASSSEGGRWDTQYF.

This clonotype was detected ten times or more. At one end, the junction sequence differs from germline, possibly due to a read error. A library made for alpha chains picked up this beta chain off target, so its size means little. The chain uses TRBV25-1 and TRBJ1-1; unclear D gene. The CDR3 runs 11 residues. Germline V gives CDR1 MGHDK, CDR2 SYGVNS. CDR3 loop: CASSDGPVVAF. CDR3 DNA sequence: TGTGCCAGCAGTGACGGCCCGGTTGTCGCCTTT.

This clonotype was recorded many times. This beta chain came through as a stray read in a library set up for alpha chains, and its size says little. The chain joins TRBV4-3 to TRBJ1-5, with D unresolved. The CDR3 covers 14 residues. V lost 1 base and J lost 9, with 13 bases in between. Germline V gene sequence: CDR1 LGHNA, CDR2 YSLEER. This CDR3 is CASSQAPGSWPQHF. As DNA, the CDR3 is TGCGCCAGCAGCCAAGCTCCGGGTTCGTGGCCCCAGCATTTT.

On this clonotype itself: This beta chain is an unintended read in a library built for alpha chains; its size means little. V usage is TRBV12-3 or TRBV12-4 and J usage is TRBJ1-6; TRBD1 agrees at 8 bases. V shed 6 bases and J 9 bases; nucleotides not matched to a gene: 7. This CDR3 is built from 14 residues. CDR3 nucleotides: TGTGCCAGCAGCCGCGGACAGGGAGTTTCACCCCTCCACTTT. This translates into CASSRGQGVSPLHF.

This clonotype was detected ten times or more. This beta chain represents an off-target read in a library built for alpha chains; its size is of limited meaning. This chain uses TRBV7-2 with TRBJ2-3; D tentatively fits TRBD1 or TRBD2 (6 bases each). Germline values: CDR1 SGHTA, CDR2 FQGNSA. The CDR3 runs to 14 residues. Trimming pared 1 base from V and 5 bases from J, leaving 10 bases between. Written as DNA, the CDR3 is TGTGCCAGCAGCTTAGGAGGGGGAGGAGATACGCAGTATTTT. It specifies CASSLGGGGDTQYF.

In this sample, this clonotype turned up many times. Since the library was made to target alpha chains, this beta chain is a stray read and its abundance is not meaningful. This chain links TRBV4-3 with TRBJ2-1; the match to TRBD2 covers 8 bases. This CDR3 contains 14 residues. CDR1 LGHNA and CDR2 YSLEER come from the germline V gene. J gave up 5 bases and V 1 base, and 1 base lay outside the gene matches. This CDR3 reads CASSQGSGNNEQFF. The CDR3 bases are TGCGCCAGCAGCCAAGGTAGCGGGAACAATGAGCAGTTCTTC.

This clonotype was detected many times. Found in a library prepared for alpha chains, this beta chain is an off-target read, and its abundance has little meaning. The J gene is TRBJ1-2, the V gene TRBV6-5; D is unclear. Trimming cost V 6 bases and J 2 bases, with 7 bases left between them. The CDR3 spans 12 residues. Germline values: CDR1 MNHEY, CDR2 SVGAGI. DNA of the CDR3: TGTGCCAGCAGAGGCAGGAACTATGGCTACACCTTC. It specifies CASRGRNYGYTF.

Notes on this clonotype: This clone may be a read error of a much larger clone one base away. Because this beta chain is a stray read in a library intended to capture alpha chains, its abundance should not be given much weight. The rearrangement joins TRBV11-2 to TRBJ2-1; 7 positions agree with TRBD2. CDR1 is SGHAT and CDR2 is FQNNGV in the germline V gene. V lost 6 bases, J lost 6 bases, and 2 bases stayed unmatched. The CDR3 is 12 amino acids. CDR3 nucleotides: TGTGCCAGCAGTAGGACTAGCAATGAGCAGTTCTTC. Protein sequence: CASSRTSNEQFF.

This clonotype appeared many times. This beta chain represents an off-target read in a library built for alpha chains; its size is of limited meaning. The V call is TRBV27, the J call TRBJ1-6; D is possibly TRBD1 (6 bases). CDR1 and CDR2 from the germline V gene are MNHEY and SMNVEV (reference sequence). The length of the CDR3 is 18 residues. Trimming removed 5 bases at V and 0 bases at J, with 17 bases between. The CDR3 DNA reads TGTGCCAGCAGTGTACGCCGGGACAAGAGCTCCTATAATTCACCCCTCCACTTT. It encodes CASSVRRDKSSYNSPLHF.

This clonotype was counted ten times or more. Since the library was made to target alpha chains, this beta chain is a stray read and its abundance is not meaningful. V is TRBV6-2 or TRBV6-3 and J is TRBJ2-4, with D perhaps TRBD1 or TRBD2 (6 bases each). The germline gives CDR1 MNHEY, CDR2 SVGEGT. The V and J ends lost 9 bases and 1 base respectively, with 10 bases between them. This CDR3 is 13 amino acids long. The CDR3 bases are TGTGCCAGAGGGGGGAGGGCCAAAAACATTCAGTACTTC. The encoded protein is CARGGRAKNIQYF.